Included here is one T cell receptor (beta chain) sequence, with context. As yet, its antigen is unknown. Together with a sample-barcoded 5' primer, a J-beta primer mix was included in a second PCR lasting about 6 to 12 cycles. From each sample, at least 3 million paired-end reads containing CDR3 were obtained. Using its own MiXCR run on the 5' RACE reads, TCRdb lists one record per CDR3 protein. The table includes some 760,000 distinct CDR3 sequences, 25% detected once. These data are taken from a study of blood T cells in healthy people across ages. Regarding the study as a whole: It was not known whether donors were CMV positive (a possible confounder of expanded clonotype changes).

Isolation yielded PBMCs, at least 7 million per sample, in every case. This CDR3 comprises 14 residues. V lost 5 bases and J lost 2; bases outside the gene matches: 4. Germline CDR1 reads SGHTA; CDR2 reads FQGNSA. These data also featured in a second study, about T cells of mothers and their children. This second study notes: RNA that had been extracted went wholly into cDNA synthesis, at around 1.6 ug per 15 ul.

This chain uses TRBV7-2 with TRBJ2-5, with 8 nucleotides matching TRBD2. The sequence was obtained from a boy younger than 18 in good health. The sequencing sample was made of blood. As DNA, the CDR3 is TGTGCCAGCAGCGGCCGGGGGGGTCAAGAGACCCAGTACTTC. It encodes CASSGRGGQETQYF.